The present T cell receptor beta chain was sequenced within a study of blood T cells in healthy people across ages. Points on this clonotype: Antigen: not known. The junction does not match germline at one end; this may be a read error.

PCR was performed a second time for 7 to 11 cycles using a sample-barcoded 5' primer and a J-beta primer mix. Researchers report that each sample yielded at least 3 million CDR3-containing paired-end reads. TCRdb recomputed calls from the 5' RACE reads with MiXCR, one row per CDR3 protein. The data hold about 1.8 million distinct CDR3 sequences, with around half observed a single time. Study results and limitations: Diversity figures based on one million T cells were deemed too low.

CDR1 and CDR2 (germline): MNHEY, SMNVEV (reference sequence). The CDR3 length is 11 residues. Specimen: blood. The source is a woman aged 40 to 55 in good health. The chain links TRBV27 to TRBJ2-3, with a tentative D call TRBD1 (5 bases). CDR3 sequence reads: CANSQGHGEYF. The CDR3 DNA is TGTGCCAACAGTCAGGGCCACGGAGAGTATTTT.